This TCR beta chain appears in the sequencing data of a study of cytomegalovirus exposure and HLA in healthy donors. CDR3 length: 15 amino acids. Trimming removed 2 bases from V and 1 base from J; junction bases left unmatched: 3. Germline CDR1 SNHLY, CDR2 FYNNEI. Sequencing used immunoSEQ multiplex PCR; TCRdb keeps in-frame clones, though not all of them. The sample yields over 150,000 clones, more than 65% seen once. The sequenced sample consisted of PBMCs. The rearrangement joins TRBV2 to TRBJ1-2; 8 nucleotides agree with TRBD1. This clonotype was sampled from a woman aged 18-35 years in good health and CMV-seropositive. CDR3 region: CASSEWTGSNYGYTF. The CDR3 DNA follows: TGTGCCAGCAGTGAATGGACAGGGAGTAACTATGGCTACACCTTC.